The T cell receptor beta chain under discussion was sequenced for a study of human T cells and chemical hapten exposure. About the study: How much TCR each sample yielded varied, mostly because pooled library volumes differed slightly.

The study's library attached unique molecular identifiers to single cDNA molecules. TCRdb reprocessed the RACE reads with MiXCR, giving one entry per CDR3 protein. The table records 60,000 to 80,000 distinct CDR3 sequences, about 7% of them present only once. Study findings and constraints: Following DPC sensitization, TCRs present above 1 in 1000 frequency showed no change. PT1 expanded TCR counts and patch test score were linked, and their correlation was positive.

This CDR3 has 13 amino acids. The V gene lost 3 bases and the J gene lost 5 bases, with 10 bases spanning the gap. Germline V lookup: CDR1 SGHAT, CDR2 FQDESV (reference sequence). Documented time point: pre-sensitization, week 0. The treatment denotes: therapeutic diphenylcyclopropenone sensitization with weekly scalp DPC. This clonotype has at least ten counts. Antigen specificity is unknown. The clonotype was recovered from a woman aged 30 to 39 with alopecia areata. Some clones in this sample may be carry-over from other donors' samples. The chain combines TRBV11-1 with TRBJ1-1; D might be TRBD1 (5 bases). The sequencing used whole blood, collected in connection with sensitization to the hapten diphenylcyclopropenone (DPC). CDR3 residues: CASSFGGGTEAFF. The CDR3 nucleotides are TGTGCCAGCAGCTTCGGGGGGGGGACTGAAGCTTTCTTT.